Below are 4 T cell receptor beta chains sequenced from a single sample in a study of human T cells and chemical hapten exposure. Total RNA was extracted from unfractionated whole blood. TCRdb ran MiXCR on the 5' RACE reads and lists one entry per CDR3 protein. The table lists approximately 110,000 distinct CDR3 sequences, around a fifth of them singletons. These receptors were collected from a human donor in good health.

The rearrangement links TRBV24-1 to TRBJ1-5, with D unresolved. The CDR3 contains 18 residues. V gave up 3 bases and J gave up 1 base, with 18 bases separating them. Germline values: CDR1 KGHDR, CDR2 SFDVKD. The CDR3 DNA sequence: TGTGCCACCAGTGATGCTTCCGGGGTCACAGAGAGCAATCAGCCCCAGCATTTT. It encodes CATSDASGVTESNQPQHF.

As to this clonotype: The junction does not match germline at one end; this may be a read error. V is TRBV9 and J is TRBJ1-4; the D is unclear. Germline V gene lookup returns CDR1 SGDLS and CDR2 YYNGEE. This CDR3 is built from 14 residues. The CDR3 coding sequence is TGTGCCAGCAGCGTAGACCTATCTAATGAAAAACTGCTTTTT. Its protein product is CASSVDLSNEKLLF.

This clonotype came up a few times. The gene calls are TRBV9 and TRBJ2-5; D perhaps matches TRBD2 (7 bases). CDR3 length equals 14 residues. From germline, CDR1 is SGDLS and CDR2 YYNGEE. The germline V and J ends were trimmed by 2 bases and 5 bases, with 13 bases remaining between them. The CDR3, as DNA: TGTGCCAGCAGCGTTTGGGGGCGGGAGGAGACCCAGTACTTC. This encodes CASSVWGREETQYF. Full variable domain (missing parts from reference TRBV9 and TRBJ2-5): DSGVTQTPKHLITATGQRVTLRCSPRSGDLSVYWYQQSLDQGLQFLIQYYNGEERAKGNILERFSAQQFPDLHSELNLSSLELGDSALYFCASSVWGREETQYFGPGTRLLVL.

This clonotype was seen only a few times. The chain joins TRBV27 to TRBJ2-7, with 12 bases that match TRBD2. CDR1 is MNHEY, CDR2 SMNVEV, per germline (reference sequence). CDR3 length equals 17 residues. After removal of 4 bases from V and 4 bases from J, the junction contained 11 bases not matched to a gene. CDR3 nucleotide sequence: TGTGCCAGCAGTTCCGGGACTAGCGGGTACTTCCGGTACGAGCAGTACTTC. It is translated as CASSSGTSGYFRYEQYF.